The 10 T cell receptor beta chains reported below all come from one sample, sequenced in a study of blood T cells in healthy people across ages. The authors ran a second PCR of roughly 6 to 12 cycles using a sample-barcoded 5' primer and a J-beta primer mix. TCRdb re-called the 5' RACE reads through MiXCR, storing one row per CDR3 protein. The sample contains around 650,000 distinct CDR3 sequences, 32% of which appear only once. The sample taken for sequencing was blood. Receptors were obtained from an elderly woman in good health.

As regards this clonotype: This may arise from a read error, as a much more abundant clone is one base away. The rearrangement uses TRBV20-1 and TRBJ2-5; TRBD2 matches at 14 bases. Germline V gives CDR1 DFQATT, CDR2 SNEGSKA (reference sequence). The CDR3 is made up of 15 amino acids. The CDR3, as DNA: TGCAGTGCTAGCGGGACTAGCGGGGGAGAGGAGACCCAGCACTTC. This encodes CSASGTSGGEETQHF.

There are many counts of this clonotype. The chain carries TRBV20-1 and TRBJ2-5; 13 bases fit TRBD2. V shed 5 bases, J shed 1 base, and the junction held 4 bases outside the gene matches. This CDR3 region has 15 residues. CDR1 is DFQATT, CDR2 SNEGSKA, per germline (reference sequence). CDR3 coding DNA: TGCAGTGCTCCCGGACTAGCGGGGGCCCAAGAGACCCAGTACTTC. It yields the protein CSAPGLAGAQETQYF.

This clonotype was counted at least ten times. The chain is built from TRBV12-3 or TRBV12-4 and TRBJ2-3, with a weak D call TRBD2 (7 bases). This CDR3 is 15 amino acids long. V was pared by 4 bases and J by 0 bases, with 11 bases between. The CDR3 is CASSSAGASTDTQYF. In DNA, the CDR3 is TGTGCCAGCAGTTCGGCGGGGGCTAGCACAGATACGCAGTATTTT.

This clonotype was seen ten or more times. This rearrangement joins TRBV5-6 to TRBJ2-7; D is uncertain. The V end lost 2 bases, the J end lost 1 base, and 7 bases lay between the germline ends. The CDR3 length is 13 residues. Germline V gene data show CDR1 as SGHDT and CDR2 as YYEEEE. The CDR3 sequence is CASSFGASYEQYF. CDR3 coding DNA: TGTGCCAGCAGCTTCGGCGCGTCCTACGAGCAGTACTTC.

This clonotype was seen many times. The gene calls are TRBV15 and TRBJ2-7; D gene uncertain. The germline CDR1 and CDR2 sequences are LNHNV and YYDKDF (reference sequence). The ends were cut back, 2 bases at V and 5 bases at J, with 10 bases in the middle. The CDR3 runs to 13 residues. This chain's CDR3 is CATSRPNGNEQYF. CDR3 bases: TGTGCCACCAGCAGACCAAACGGTAACGAGCAGTACTTC.

About this clonotype: One base away lies a much larger clone, so this may be a sequencing read error. The rearrangement uses TRBV6-6 and TRBJ1-1; no clear D. In germline, CDR1 is MNHNY, CDR2 SVGAGI (reference sequence). The V end lost 5 bases, the J end lost 10 bases, and 14 bases lay between the germline ends. The CDR3 totals 12 residues. The CDR3 bases are TGTGCCAGCAGTCATAAGGGAACAGTAGCTTTCTTT. Translated: CASSHKGTVAFF.

A word on this clonotype: A read error may be the cause here, since a much bigger clone is one base away. The V call is TRBV28, the J call TRBJ2-1; D ambiguous. Germline loops: CDR1 MDHEN, CDR2 SYDVKM. This CDR3 spans 13 amino acids. Trimming stripped 2 bases from V and 13 bases from J, with 15 bases between. The CDR3 bases are TGTGCCAGCAGTTTACTTGACCAGGAGACCCAGTTCTTC. It specifies CASSLLDQETQFF.

V and J are TRBV7-3 and TRBJ2-6; 7 positions agree with TRBD2. The CDR3 runs 17 residues. Germline V gene lookup returns CDR1 SGHTA and CDR2 FQGTGA. The V and J ends lost 3 bases and 4 bases, in that order; junction bases with no gene match: 9. The CDR3 DNA reads TGTGCCAGCAGCTTGTGGGGGGGAGGGACCGGGGCCAACGTCCTGACTTTC. Protein sequence: CASSLWGGGTGANVLTF. The variable domain in full, completed from reference TRBV7-3 and TRBJ2-6, reads GAGVSQTPSNKVTEKGKYVELRCDPISGHTALYWYRQSLGQGPEFLIYFQGTGAADDSGLPNDRFFAVRPEGSVSTLKIQRTERGDSAVYLCASSLWGGGTGANVLTFGAGSRLTVL.

The gene calls are TRBV25-1 and TRBJ2-7; D tentatively reads TRBD1 or TRBD2 (7 bases each). CDR3 length equals 14 residues. Germline CDR1 is MGHDK and CDR2 is SYGVNS. V lost 6 bases and J 10 bases, leaving 22 bases between the germline ends. CDR3 in DNA: TGTGCCAGCAGAAATACAGGGGAGGGAGAGACTCAGTACTTC. Translated: CASRNTGEGETQYF.

This clonotype was found a few times. The chain recombines TRBV15 with TRBJ1-1, with D possibly matching TRBD1 (5 bases). CDR3 length equals 15 residues. V lost 1 base and J lost 1, with 10 bases in between. Germline CDR1 reads LNHNV; CDR2 reads YYDKDF (reference sequence). The CDR3 sequence: CATSRGYGQNTEAFF. For the CDR3, the DNA is TGTGCCACCAGCAGAGGCTATGGACAGAACACTGAAGCTTTCTTT. Full variable domain (missing parts from reference TRBV15 and TRBJ1-1): DAMVIQNPRYQVTQFGKPVTLSCSQTLNHNVMYWYQQKSSQAPKLLFHYYDKDFNNEADTPDNFQSRRPNTSFCFLDIRSPGLGDTAMYLCATSRGYGQNTEAFFGQGTRLTVV.